Sequencing of this T cell receptor (beta chain) was carried out in a study of tumour-infiltrating T cells in Burkitt lymphoma. Turning to the study itself: Survival, overall and progression-free, tracked with productive clonality.

The assay was immunoSEQ multiplex PCR, and TCRdb's table has in-frame clones only and misses some. Here the sample spans thousands of clones, approximately 80% being singletons. The trim removed 3 bases at V and 5 bases at J, leaving 4 bases unmatched. The CDR3 runs to 15 residues. From germline, CDR1 is SGHTA and CDR2 FQGNSA. Material for sequencing was tumor tissue. This receptor was taken from a human donor with diffuse large B-cell lymphoma. The chain has TRBV7-2 and TRBJ2-7; 13 nucleotides align to TRBD2. CDR3 sequence: CASSFTSGRADEQYF. The CDR3 DNA is TGTGCCAGCAGCTTCACTAGCGGGAGGGCCGACGAGCAGTACTTC.